These T cell receptor beta chains were read from a single sample in a study of blood T cell repertoires in COVID-19. The assay was immunoSEQ multiplex PCR, and TCRdb's table has in-frame clones only and misses some. The sample lists about 160,000 clones; about nine tenths were seen once. Sequencing was done on a sample of peripheral blood. The source of these receptors is a woman aged 55-69 years with active or convalescent COVID-19. Both conserved end residues are part of each CDR3. D genes are given only for firm matches. Part of the rows lack a size; the others show once, few, many or a class for expanded clones.

>TRBJ2-5|TRBD2|few|TRBV12-5
CASGLGVSGGARETQYF
TGTGCTAGTGGTTTAGGCGTGAGCGGGGGGGCCAGGGAGACCCAGTACTTC
>TRBJ2-5|TRBD1|-|TRBV15
CATSRGQGQETQYF
TGTGCCACCAGCAGGGGACAGGGCCAAGAGACCCAGTACTTC
>TRBJ1-2|-|once|TRBV19
CASQSGGSFYGYTF
TGTGCCAGCCAATCGGGGGGAAGCTTTTATGGCTACACCTTC
>TRBJ1-1|-|-|TRBV19
CASSIDPHYWGEAFF
TGTGCCAGTAGTATAGATCCTCATTACTGGGGCGAAGCTTTCTTT
>TRBJ2-3|-|-|TRBV9
CASSDEGGATDTQYF
TGTGCCAGCAGCGACGAAGGTGGGGCCACAGATACGCAGTATTTT
>TRBJ2-7|-|-|TRBV15
CATSTPGADEQYF
TGTGCCACCAGCACCCCAGGGGCCGACGAGCAGTACTTC
>TRBJ1-4|TRBD1|-|TRBV7-2
CASSLPGTANNEKLFF
TGTGCCAGCAGCTTACCAGGGACAGCTAATAATGAAAAACTGTTTTTT
>TRBJ1-1|-|once|TRBV18
CASSPVEGVAAEAFF
TGTGCCAGCTCACCAGTCGAGGGGGTAGCAGCTGAAGCTTTCTTT
>TRBJ1-1|TRBD1|-|TRBV5-4
CASSKYTGGDTEAFF
TGTGCCAGCAGCAAATACACAGGGGGAGATACTGAAGCTTTCTTT
>TRBJ2-7|TRBD1|-|TRBV5-1
CASSLGRTGHYEQYF
TGCGCCAGCAGCTTGGGCCGGACAGGGCACTACGAGCAGTACTTC
>TRBJ2-1|-|-|TRBV7-2
CASSLSPPSYNEQFF
TGTGCCAGCAGCTTGAGCCCGCCCTCCTACAATGAGCAGTTCTTC
>TRBJ2-2|-|-|TRBV11-1
CASRRPGGGGTGELFF
TGTGCCAGCAGGCGTCCCGGGGGCGGGGGCACCGGGGAGCTGTTTTTT
>TRBJ1-2|-|few|TRBV11-2
CASSQGIHGYTF
TGTGCCAGCAGCCAGGGGATTCATGGCTACACCTTC
>TRBJ2-1|TRBD2|-|TRBV10-3
CAGKGGTRGNEQFF
TGTGCCGGCAAAGGGGGGACTAGGGGCAATGAGCAGTTCTTC
>TRBJ1-4|-|-|TRBV11-2
CASSLQGNEKLFF
TGTGCCAGCAGCCTACAGGGAAATGAAAAACTGTTTTTT
>TRBJ1-2|-|-|TRBV6-2/TRBV6-3
CASSPRGVNGYTF
TGTGCCAGCAGCCCCAGGGGTGTGAATGGCTACACCTTC
>TRBJ1-2|-|-|TRBV9
CASSVGPQGGDGYTF
TGTGCCAGCAGCGTAGGGCCCCAGGGAGGAGATGGCTACACCTTC
>TRBJ1-2|TRBD1|-|TRBV6-5
CASSPTGGGFYGYTF
TGTGCCAGCTCACCGACAGGGGGCGGGTTCTATGGCTACACCTTC
>TRBJ2-5|-|-|TRBV5-1
CASSPGVGPGMETQYF
TGCGCCAGCAGCCCCGGGGTGGGTCCGGGGATGGAGACCCAGTACTTC
>TRBJ2-3|-|few|TRBV29-1
CSVDGVTSTDTQYF
TGCAGCGTTGATGGAGTCACTAGCACAGATACGCAGTATTTT
>TRBJ1-5|TRBD1|-|TRBV19
CASSAGQPNQPQHF
TGTGCCAGTAGTGCGGGACAGCCAAATCAGCCCCAGCATTTT
>TRBJ1-6|TRBD1|-|TRBV7-9
CASSLSPDRRLGSPLHF
TGTGCCAGCAGCTTGTCGCCGGACAGGCGATTGGGTTCACCCCTCCACTTT
>TRBJ1-5|-|-|TRBV7-9
CASSLDTSFYQPQHF
TGTGCCAGCAGCTTGGACACTTCTTTCTATCAGCCCCAGCATTTT
>TRBJ1-6|TRBD1|-|TRBV27
CASSRGGNSPLHF
TGTGCCAGCAGCCGAGGGGGCAATTCACCCCTCCACTTT
>TRBJ1-6|-|-|TRBV7-6
CASSRLERWAVSRNSPLHF
TGTGCCAGCAGCCGACTGGAGCGGTGGGCGGTCTCGCGGAATTCACCCCTCCACTTT
>TRBJ1-3|TRBD1|-|TRBV30
CAWSSYRGLGNTIYF
TGTGCCTGGAGTTCTTACAGGGGGCTTGGAAACACCATATATTTT